This entry concerns a single T cell receptor beta chain. Its antigen specificity is not known. One base away there is no much larger clone; base qualities are not given. The record originates from a study of shared T cell receptors in the human thymus (dated by TCRdb to the early 2020s). For the wider study: The study examined how the human thymus generates shared, self-reactive T-cell receptor alpha chains.

The library was made by the immunoSEQ multiplex PCR assay. TCRdb took over this immuneACCESS table, retaining in-frame rearrangements with V and J assigned. Such tables are incomplete; in checked studies, under half of the missing clones stem from an unresolved V gene, and the remainder is unexplained. In all, the sample holds some 660,000 clones, and over 75% of those were seen once. Under 0.01% of the sample is in the top ten clones. The junction shows trimming of 2 bases on V and 6 bases on J, plus 16 bases between the germline ends. The germline V gene (reference sequence) provides CDR1 GTSNPN and CDR2 SVGIG. The CDR3 goes from the cysteine to the phenylalanine over 15 residues. Just CDR3 DNA is preserved here, 45 bases in frame from base 1. These same data were also listed under a study on human thymus T cells. As that second paper reports: The donors were immunologically healthy infants in Finland who had open corrective cardiac surgery for congenital heart defects. The thymus tissue came from surgical resects taken out during corrective cardiac surgery. Usage of V and J gene segments appeared to be biased in both the thymic and the peripheral blood repertoires. According to the related research, thymic TCR repertoires were highly overlapping among unrelated individuals. The study described the TCR alpha and beta repertoires in about eight infant thymus samples and a few matching peripheral blood samples. Donor ages ranged from roughly 7 to 250 days, and the cohort comprised about 6 male and two female infants. Thymocytes were mechanically released from the tissue and were stored as pellets of 10-30 million cells at -70 degrees C. A QIAsymphony instrument was used to extract genomic DNA from the frozen cell pellets. The immunoSEQ multiplex PCR assay was used to amplify the TCRB and TCRAD loci from a standardized quantity of quality-controlled genomic DNA. Amplicons spanned the V(D)J region at a length sufficient to cover the CDR3 and identify V and J genes. The commercial immunoSEQ service was used to sequence amplicons on an Illumina platform. Primer bias and sequencing errors were corrected as previously described, and TCRAD and TCRB definitions were based on the IMGT database. The repertoires were analysed using immunoSEQ Analyzer 3.0 and VDJTools for basic statistics, V/J segment usage, diversity estimates, rarefaction and pairwise overlap. Diversity was estimated with Chao1, ChaoE, Efron-Thisted, Shannon and inverse Simpson indices, and also on datasets down-sampled to the smallest sample. For repertoire overlap, CDR3 nucleotide sequence, V gene and J gene had to match strictly, and clustering was done by Jaccard-based multidimensional scaling. On average, thymus samples gave 750,000 to 1,000,000 unique TCRB clonotypes, whereas blood samples gave roughly 80,000.

The chain couples TRBV30 to TRBJ2-2; D gene: possibly TRBD1, on 5 matching bases. The sequence was obtained from a boy under two years old with a congenital heart defect. Donor details come from another sample of the same person, matched by shared clones. The sequenced sample was thymocytes. At the DNA level, the sequence is TGTGCCTGGAGTCAGGGTGCGCCACCACCCGGGGAGCTGTTTTTT. The resulting protein is CAWSQGAPPPGELFF.